This entry concerns a single T cell receptor (beta chain). PCR employed 60 Vbeta and 13 Jbeta primers. Measured with immunoSEQ multiplex PCR; TCRdb has only the in-frame clones, and not every one. Of roughly 100,000 clones listed, over 9% are singletons. The sample comes from a study of cytomegalovirus exposure and HLA in healthy donors. This sequence originates from a man in his forties in good health and CMV-seropositive. Sequenced input: PBMCs.

The CDR3 nucleotides are TGTGCCAGCAGTTCGGGGGTGTCCTACGAGCAGTACTTC. Its protein is CASSSGVSYEQYF. This chain uses TRBV27 with TRBJ2-7; perhaps TRBD2 as D (6 bases). The CDR3 extends over 13 amino acids. Between the trimmed V and J ends, which lost 4 bases and 1 base, there was a span of 8 bases. The germline V gene encodes CDR1 MNHEY and CDR2 SMNVEV (reference sequence).